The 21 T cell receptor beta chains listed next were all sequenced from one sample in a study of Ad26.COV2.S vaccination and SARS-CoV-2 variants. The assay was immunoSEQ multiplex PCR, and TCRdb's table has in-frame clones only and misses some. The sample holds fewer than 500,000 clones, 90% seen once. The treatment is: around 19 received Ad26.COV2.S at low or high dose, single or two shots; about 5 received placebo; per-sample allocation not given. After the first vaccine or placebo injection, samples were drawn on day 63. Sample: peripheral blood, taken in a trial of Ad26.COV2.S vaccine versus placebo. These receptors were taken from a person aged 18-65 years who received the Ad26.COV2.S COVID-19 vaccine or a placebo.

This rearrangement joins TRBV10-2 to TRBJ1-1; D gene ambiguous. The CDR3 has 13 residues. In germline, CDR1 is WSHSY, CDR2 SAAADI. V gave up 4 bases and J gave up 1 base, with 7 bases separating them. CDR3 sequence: CASSVLWNTEAFF. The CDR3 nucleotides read TGCGCCAGCAGTGTTCTATGGAACACTGAAGCTTTCTTT.

In nucleotides, the CDR3 is TGTGCCAGCAGTCCACAGGGGGTTAATGAAAAACTGTTTTTT. It codes for CASSPQGVNEKLFF. This chain uses TRBV2 with TRBJ1-4, with 8 bases matching TRBD1. Germline-derived CDR1 and CDR2 are SNHLY and FYNNEI. The CDR3 loop spans 14 amino acids. The ends lost 5 bases at V and 4 bases at J; junction bases unmatched: 3.

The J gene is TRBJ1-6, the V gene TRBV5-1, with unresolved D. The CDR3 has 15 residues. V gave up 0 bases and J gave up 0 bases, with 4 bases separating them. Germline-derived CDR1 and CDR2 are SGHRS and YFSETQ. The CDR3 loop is CASSLGTSYNSPLHF. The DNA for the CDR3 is TGCGCCAGCAGCTTGGGGACCTCCTATAATTCACCCCTCCACTTT. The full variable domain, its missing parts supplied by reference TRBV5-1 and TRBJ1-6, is KAGVTQTPRYLIKTRGQQVTLSCSPISGHRSVSWYQQTPGQGLQFLFEYFSETQRNKGNFPGRFSGRQFSNSRSEMNVSTLELGDSALYLCASSLGTSYNSPLHFGNGTRLTVT.

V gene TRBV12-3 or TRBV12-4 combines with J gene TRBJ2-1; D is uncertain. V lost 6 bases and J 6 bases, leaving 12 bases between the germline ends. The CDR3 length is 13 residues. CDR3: CASSRTLSNEQFF. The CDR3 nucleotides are TGTGCCAGCAGCCGCACCCTCAGCAATGAGCAGTTCTTC.

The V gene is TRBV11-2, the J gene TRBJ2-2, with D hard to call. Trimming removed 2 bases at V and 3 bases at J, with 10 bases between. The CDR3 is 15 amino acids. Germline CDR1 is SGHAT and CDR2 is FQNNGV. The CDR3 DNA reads TGTGCCAGCAGCTTAATAGTTTTGTACACCGGGGAGCTGTTTTTT. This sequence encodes CASSLIVLYTGELFF.

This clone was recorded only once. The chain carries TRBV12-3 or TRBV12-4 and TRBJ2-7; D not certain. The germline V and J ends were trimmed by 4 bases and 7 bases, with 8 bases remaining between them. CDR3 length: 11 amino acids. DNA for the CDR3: TGTGCCAGCAGTTCGGGCCGGGAGCAGTACTTC. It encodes CASSSGREQYF.

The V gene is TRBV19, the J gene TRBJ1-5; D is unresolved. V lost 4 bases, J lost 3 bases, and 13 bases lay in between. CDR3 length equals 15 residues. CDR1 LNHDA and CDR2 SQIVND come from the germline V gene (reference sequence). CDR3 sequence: CASSTNRAVNQPQHF. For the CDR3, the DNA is TGTGCCAGTAGTACAAATAGGGCAGTCAATCAGCCCCAGCATTTT.

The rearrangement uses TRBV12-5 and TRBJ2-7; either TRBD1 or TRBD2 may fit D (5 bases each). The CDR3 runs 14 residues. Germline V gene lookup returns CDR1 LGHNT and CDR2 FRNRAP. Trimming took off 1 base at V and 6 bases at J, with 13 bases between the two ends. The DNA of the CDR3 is TGTGCTAGTGGTTTGGAGGCTTCGGGGCTCGAGCAGTACTTC. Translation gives CASGLEASGLEQYF.

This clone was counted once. As DNA, the CDR3 is TGTGCCAGCAGCCGACTAGCGGGATTCCAAGAGACCCAGTACTTC. It encodes CASSRLAGFQETQYF. The gene calls are TRBV7-9 and TRBJ2-5; 11 bases line up with TRBD2. Germline CDR1 reads SEHNR; CDR2 reads FQNEAQ (reference sequence). The CDR3 is 15 amino acids. V lost 5 bases to trimming and J lost 1 base; unmatched junction nucleotides: 3.

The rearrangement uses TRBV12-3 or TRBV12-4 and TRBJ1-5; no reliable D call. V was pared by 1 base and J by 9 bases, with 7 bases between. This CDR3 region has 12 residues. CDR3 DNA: TGTGCCAGCAGTTTAGGGGCGGGGCCCCAGCATTTT. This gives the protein CASSLGAGPQHF.

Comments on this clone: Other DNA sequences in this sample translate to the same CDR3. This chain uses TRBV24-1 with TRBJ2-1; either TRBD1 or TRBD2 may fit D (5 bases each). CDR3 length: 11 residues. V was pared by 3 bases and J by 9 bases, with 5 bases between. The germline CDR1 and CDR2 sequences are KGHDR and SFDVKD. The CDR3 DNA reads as TGTGCCACCAGTGATGGGGGTGAGCAGTTCTTC. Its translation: CATSDGGEQFF.

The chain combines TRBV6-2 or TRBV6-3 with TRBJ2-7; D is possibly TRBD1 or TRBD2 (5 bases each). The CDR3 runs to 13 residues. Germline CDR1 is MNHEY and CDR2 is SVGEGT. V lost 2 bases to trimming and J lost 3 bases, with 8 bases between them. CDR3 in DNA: TGTGCCAGCAGTTACGGGGGTCTCTACGAGCAGTACTTC. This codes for CASSYGGLYEQYF.

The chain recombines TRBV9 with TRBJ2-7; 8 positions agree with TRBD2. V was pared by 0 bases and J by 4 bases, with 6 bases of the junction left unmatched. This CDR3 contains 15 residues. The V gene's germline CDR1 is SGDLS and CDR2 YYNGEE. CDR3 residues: CASSVESGSTYEQYF. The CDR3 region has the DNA TGTGCCAGCAGCGTAGAGAGCGGGAGTACTTACGAGCAGTACTTC.

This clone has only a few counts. CDR3 coding DNA: TGTGCCAGCAGCCAAGAGACCAGGGGTCAAATTATGAACACTGAAGCTTTCTTT. This sequence encodes CASSQETRGQIMNTEAFF. V gene TRBV4-2 combines with J gene TRBJ1-1; tentative D call: TRBD1 (6 bases). CDR1 is LGHNA and CDR2 is YNFKEQ in the germline V gene. CDR3 size: 18 residues. Trimming shortened V by 0 bases and J by 0 bases, and 17 bases separated the two germline ends.

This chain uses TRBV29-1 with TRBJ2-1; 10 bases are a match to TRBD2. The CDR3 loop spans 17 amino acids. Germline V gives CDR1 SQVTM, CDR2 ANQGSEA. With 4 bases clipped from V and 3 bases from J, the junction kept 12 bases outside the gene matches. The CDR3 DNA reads TGCAGCGTTGGGTCCGCGGGGGCTAGCGGGAGCTACAATGAGCAGTTCTTC. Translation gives CSVGSAGASGSYNEQFF.

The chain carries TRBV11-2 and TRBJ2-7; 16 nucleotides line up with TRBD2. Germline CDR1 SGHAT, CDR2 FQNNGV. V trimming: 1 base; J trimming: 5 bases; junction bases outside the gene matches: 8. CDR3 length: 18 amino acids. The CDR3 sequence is CASSLVGTSGRAGHEQYF. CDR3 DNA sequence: TGTGCCAGCAGCTTAGTGGGGACTAGCGGGAGGGCAGGCCACGAGCAGTACTTC.

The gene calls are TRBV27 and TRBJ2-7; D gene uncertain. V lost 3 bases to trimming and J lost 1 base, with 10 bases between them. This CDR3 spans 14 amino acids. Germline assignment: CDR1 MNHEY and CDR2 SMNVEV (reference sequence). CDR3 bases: TGTGCCAGCAGTTTCCGGCTAGAATCCTACGAGCAGTACTTC. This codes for CASSFRLESYEQYF.

In nucleotides, the CDR3 is TGTGCCAGTAGTCTCACATGGCTGGAGGGAGGTGAAAAACTGTTTTTT. Translation: CASSLTWLEGGEKLFF. The chain joins TRBV19 to TRBJ1-4, with D unclear. The CDR3 has 16 amino acids. Germline V gene sequence: CDR1 LNHDA, CDR2 SQIVND (reference sequence). The V and J ends lost 5 bases and 7 bases respectively, with 20 bases between them.

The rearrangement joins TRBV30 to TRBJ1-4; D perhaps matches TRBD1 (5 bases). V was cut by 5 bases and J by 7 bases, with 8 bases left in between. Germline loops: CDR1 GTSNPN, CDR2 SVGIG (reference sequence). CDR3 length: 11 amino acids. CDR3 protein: CAWGDSEKLFF. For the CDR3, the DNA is TGTGCCTGGGGCGACAGTGAAAAACTGTTTTTT.

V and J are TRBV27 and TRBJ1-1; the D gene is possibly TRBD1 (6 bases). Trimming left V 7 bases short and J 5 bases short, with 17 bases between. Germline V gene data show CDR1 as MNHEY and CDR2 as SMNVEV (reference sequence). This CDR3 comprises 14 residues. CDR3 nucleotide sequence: TGTGCCAGCAATTCCGGGACAAAACGAACTGAAGCTTTCTTT. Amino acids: CASNSGTKRTEAFF.

The CDR3 DNA is TGTGCCAGCAGTGTTCTGGAAATGGGGACCCAGTACTTC. Translation: CASSVLEMGTQYF. V gene TRBV2 combines with J gene TRBJ2-5, with D unresolved. Germline V gene sequence: CDR1 SNHLY, CDR2 FYNNEI. CDR3 length: 13 amino acids. V lost 4 bases to trimming and J lost 7 bases, with 13 bases between them.